This TCR beta chain was captured in a study of blood T cell repertoires in COVID-19 (dated by TCRdb to the early 2020s). For the study in its entirety: Collaborator samples came from the United States, Italy and Spain and covered acute and convalescent phases of COVID-19. A freely available public database, intended as a resource for researchers studying the immune response to SARS-CoV-2, is where the repertoires were released. Where available, HLA class I and class II types were taken from metadata supplied by the sample provider and were not determined by assay-based typing. Nearly every sample came with metadata listing a de-identified subject ID, COVID-19 status, age in years and sex. The samples were drawn from the first 160 participants of the ongoing ImmuneRACE study and from some 1,300 subjects provided by 6 global collaborators. The material from the prospective study consisted of cDNA or gDNA derived from T cells, B-cell-depleted T cells, or PBMCs. Subjects who had been exposed to COVID-19, were actively infected with it, or had recovered from it provided the deeply sampled blood TCRbeta repertoires that made up the dataset.

Participants in the prospective study were aged 18 to 89 years, lived in about two dozen United States geographic areas, and enrolled through a virtual design. Cohort assignment in the prospective study relied on participant-reported clinical history from a screening survey and a study questionnaire. Recovered participants in ImmuneRACE Cohort 3 were defined by two consecutive negative NP/OP PCR tests, clearance by a healthcare professional, or resolution of symptoms. In the prospective study, whole blood, serum and a nasopharyngeal or oropharyngeal swab were collected from each participant by mobile phlebotomists. Participants in the prospective study had the option to provide additional blood draws and questionnaires over an approximately 2-month period. Before DNA extraction, blood samples from the prospective study were shipped at room temperature or frozen. Overall study outcomes, separate from this receptor: Clinical and demographic metadata were provided uncurated, with the amount varying by source and participant.

Comment on this clone: The antigen it binds to is not known. Per-base quality was not reported, and no clone a single base away is much larger than it.

TCRbeta CDR3 regions were amplified from genomic DNA using the immunoSEQ Assay, a bias-controlled multiplex PCR. Per the source publication's procedure: Nucleated cell counts per sample were estimated from amplification of reference gene primers within the assay. To quantify the absolute abundance of each unique TCRbeta CDR3 rearrangement, sequence reads were collapsed and filtered. For each sample, productive Simpson clonality was calculated by taking the square root of Simpson's diversity index across productive rearrangements. The immuneACCESS repertoire file appears here via TCRdb, limited to in-frame rearrangements. These files lack a portion of the clones; in checked studies, under half of the deficit traces to unresolved V genes, and the cause of the others is not known. V and J calls and clone size are given by that table; D and trimming were obtained from the DNA. The sample data list some 330,000 clones, and around four fifths of these were observed just once. Of the sample, around 5.1% is held by the ten largest clones.

V gives up 4 bases and J gives up 5 bases, and the segment between their germline ends measures 15 bases. Per the germline V gene (reference sequence), SGHNT is the CDR1 and YYREEE is the CDR2. The CDR3 starts with the cysteine, ends with the phenylalanine, and has 14 residues. The kept DNA is CDR3 alone, 42 bases in frame from the first base. The chain joins TRBV5-4 to TRBJ2-5, with no reliable assignment of the D segment. The sequencing sample was made of PBMCs or T cells enriched from blood (not recorded which). The receptor was isolated from a woman in her forties or fifties who had recovered from COVID-19. The CDR3 loop reads CASSREYPGETQYF. The nucleotide sequence reads as follows: TGTGCCAGCAGCCGAGAGTACCCCGGGGAGACCCAGTACTTC.